What follows are 20 T cell receptor beta chains derived from one specimen sequenced in a study of cytomegalovirus exposure and HLA in healthy donors. Primers: 60 Vbeta forward and 13 Jbeta reverse. Generated by immunoSEQ multiplex PCR, the TCRdb table keeps only in-frame clones and is missing some. This table has 130,000 to 150,000 clones, around 80% appearing once. Sequencing was done on a sample of PBMCs. These receptors originate from a female donor in good health and CMV-seronegative.

The chain joins TRBV5-1 to TRBJ2-3; D gene uncertain. V shed 4 bases and J shed 0 bases, with 15 bases lying between them. The CDR3 totals 16 residues. The germline V gene has CDR1 SGHRS and CDR2 YFSETQ. The CDR3 nucleotides are TGCGCCAGCAGCGTAATACCGGGTATGAGCACAGATACGCAGTATTTT. Protein: CASSVIPGMSTDTQYF.

This chain connects TRBV5-1 to TRBJ2-1, with 8 bases identical to TRBD2. From germline, CDR1 is SGHRS and CDR2 YFSETQ. The CDR3 has 15 amino acids. Unmatched junction bases numbered 12, after V lost 5 bases and J lost 8 bases. CDR3: CASRSPGGPTYEQFF. DNA of the CDR3: TGCGCCAGCAGATCTCCGGGAGGGCCCACCTATGAGCAGTTCTTC.

The chain employs TRBV6-1 and TRBJ1-2; 10 bases are a match to TRBD1. Germline V gene data show CDR1 as MNHNS and CDR2 as SASEGT. The CDR3 is 15 residues long. The V segment lost 6 bases and the J segment 3 bases; nucleotides outside the gene matches: 7. The CDR3 spells CASSAGQGRDYGYTF. CDR3 nucleotide sequence: TGTGCCAGCAGCGCGGGACAGGGGAGAGACTATGGCTACACCTTC.

The chain recombines TRBV6-6 with TRBJ1-4, with no clear D. V lost 1 base and J 1 base, leaving 10 bases between the germline ends. This CDR3 spans 16 amino acids. From germline, CDR1 is MNHNY and CDR2 SVGAGI (reference sequence). The CDR3 DNA reads as TGTGCCAGCAGTTACTTACCGGGTCGAACTAATGAAAAACTGTTTTTT. The encoded protein is CASSYLPGRTNEKLFF.

This sequence joins TRBV30 and TRBJ1-1; unclear D gene. The CDR3 runs to 19 residues. Germline loops: CDR1 GTSNPN, CDR2 SVGIG (reference sequence). V was cut by 0 bases and J by 0 bases, with 23 bases left in between. CDR3 DNA: TGTGCCTGGAGTGTAGTAAAGTTGATGGGGAGACCGATGAACACTGAAGCTTTCTTT. This sequence encodes CAWSVVKLMGRPMNTEAFF.

This rearrangement joins TRBV19 to TRBJ1-5; perhaps TRBD1 as D (6 bases). The CDR3 length is 14 residues. Germline CDR1 reads LNHDA; CDR2 reads SQIVND (reference sequence). The V gene lost 7 bases and the J gene lost 7 bases, with 17 bases spanning the gap. The CDR3 protein is CASNRGGAYQPQHF. DNA of the CDR3: TGTGCCAGTAATCGCGGGGGCGCATACCAGCCCCAGCATTTT.

The chain combines TRBV7-2 with TRBJ2-4, with 14 bases that match TRBD2. The CDR3 loop spans 17 amino acids. CDR1 and CDR2 (germline): SGHTA, FQGNSA. V dropped 3 bases and J dropped 6; count of bases not matched to a gene: 7. The CDR3 loop is CASSLAGTSGGGNIQYF. The DNA for the CDR3 is TGTGCCAGCAGCTTGGCCGGGACTAGCGGGGGCGGAAACATTCAGTACTTC.

The chain carries TRBV5-1 and TRBJ2-3; 8 nucleotides line up with TRBD1. V shed 5 bases, J shed 5 bases, and the junction held 10 bases outside the gene matches. CDR1 and CDR2 from the germline V gene are SGHRS and YFSETQ. CDR3 length equals 15 residues. CDR3 protein: CASRATTGAKDTQYF. The CDR3 nucleotides read TGCGCCAGCAGGGCTACGACAGGGGCTAAAGATACGCAGTATTTT.

The chain employs TRBV9 and TRBJ1-4; 7 bases line up with TRBD1. This CDR3 is built from 15 residues. CDR1 is SGDLS and CDR2 is YYNGEE in the germline V gene. V lost 3 bases to trimming and J lost 6 bases; unmatched junction nucleotides: 8. Here the CDR3 reads CASSAYRGWDEKLFF. In DNA form, the CDR3 reads TGTGCCAGCAGCGCTTACAGGGGATGGGATGAAAAACTGTTTTTT.

This clone was counted a single time. This chain links TRBV25-1 with TRBJ2-5, with 12 bases that match TRBD2. This CDR3 region has 15 residues. V lost 6 bases and J lost 5; bases outside the gene matches: 7. CDR1 and CDR2 (germline): MGHDK, SYGVNS. CDR3: CASRASGGDVETQYF. CDR3 coding DNA: TGTGCCAGCAGAGCTAGCGGGGGGGACGTGGAGACCCAGTACTTC.

V is TRBV14 and J is TRBJ2-5, with 8 bases fitting TRBD2. The J call may be in error: the DNA end matches TRBJ2-7 better. The CDR3 is made up of 15 amino acids. Per germline, CDR1 SGHDN and CDR2 FVKESK. The CDR3 sequence is CASSQGLAGLYEQYF. CDR3 DNA sequence: TGTGCCAGCAGCCAAGGTCTAGCGGGCCTCTACGAGCAGTACTTC.

V is TRBV30 and J is TRBJ2-7, with no clear D. This CDR3 comprises 12 residues. V was trimmed by 1 base and J by 3 bases, leaving 7 bases between them. Germline V gene lookup returns CDR1 GTSNPN and CDR2 SVGIG (reference sequence). CDR3 sequence: CAWSETGYEQYF. The CDR3 coding sequence is TGTGCCTGGAGTGAGACGGGCTACGAGCAGTACTTC.

This chain connects TRBV6-1 to TRBJ1-3; D unresolved. The germline V and J ends were trimmed by 2 bases and 0 bases, with 11 bases remaining between them. Germline V gene data show CDR1 as MNHNS and CDR2 as SASEGT. The CDR3 has 16 residues. In DNA form, the CDR3 reads TGTGCCAGCAGTGAACGCCTAGACTACTCTGGAAACACCATATATTTT. Its protein is CASSERLDYSGNTIYF.

V and J are TRBV4-1 and TRBJ2-7; 8 bases are a match to TRBD1. The germline V gene encodes CDR1 MGHRA and CDR2 YSYEKL. After removal of 1 base from V and 7 bases from J, the junction contained 9 bases not matched to a gene. This CDR3 has 15 residues. Here the CDR3 reads CASSQGQGALGEQYF. The CDR3, as DNA: TGCGCCAGCAGCCAAGGCCAGGGGGCGCTAGGGGAGCAGTACTTC.

This chain connects TRBV7-3 to TRBJ1-2; 8 nucleotides match TRBD1. Germline CDR1 and CDR2: SGHTA and FQGTGA. The CDR3 contains 13 residues. J gave up 8 bases and V 5 bases, and 7 bases lay outside the gene matches. CDR3 region: CASSPGGAGGYTF. Here the CDR3 DNA reads TGTGCCAGCAGCCCAGGGGGCGCGGGAGGCTACACCTTC.

The V and J genes are TRBV29-1 and TRBJ1-1, with 10 positions matching TRBD1. Germline values: CDR1 SQVTM, CDR2 ANQGSEA. The CDR3 contains 14 residues. The V gene end was trimmed by 7 bases and the J gene end by 1 base; junction bases not matched to a gene: 6. Here the CDR3 DNA reads TGCAGCGGAAGACAGGGGGCAGGGAACACTGAAGCTTTCTTT. It translates to CSGRQGAGNTEAFF. Full variable domain (remainder filled in from reference TRBV29-1 and TRBJ1-1): SAVISQKPSRDICQRGTSLTIQCQVDSQVTMMFWYRQQPGQSLTLIATANQGSEATYESGFVIDKFPISRPNLTFSTLTVSNMSPEDSSIYLCSGRQGAGNTEAFFGQGTRLTVV.

This chain joins TRBV5-1 and TRBJ2-7, with D possibly matching TRBD2 (5 bases). CDR1 and CDR2 from the germline V gene are SGHRS and YFSETQ. The CDR3 spans 17 residues. The V gene lost 1 base and the J gene lost 2 bases, with 19 bases spanning the gap. DNA of the CDR3: TGCGCCAGCAGCTTGTCCTTTACGGGGTCCCACCCCTACGAGCAGTACTTC. Residues: CASSLSFTGSHPYEQYF. Together with reference TRBV5-1 and TRBJ2-7, the CDR3 gives the full variable domain: KAGVTQTPRYLIKTRGQQVTLSCSPISGHRSVSWYQQTPGQGLQFLFEYFSETQRNKGNFPGRFSGRQFSNSRSEMNVSTLELGDSALYLCASSLSFTGSHPYEQYFGPGTRLTVT.

The V and J genes are TRBV10-3 and TRBJ1-2; D ambiguous. The CDR3 is made up of 14 amino acids. V lost 11 bases and J lost 0, with 16 bases in between. Germline values: CDR1 ENHRY, CDR2 SYGVKD. CDR3 nucleotide sequence: TGTGCCTCTATTGGAGGGAACTCTAACTATGGCTACACCTTC. This codes for CASIGGNSNYGYTF.

The chain is built from TRBV11-2 and TRBJ2-6, with D maybe TRBD1 (5 bases). CDR1 SGHAT and CDR2 FQNNGV come from the germline V gene. V was pared by 1 base and J by 0 bases, with 10 bases between. The CDR3 is 17 amino acids. The CDR3 loop reads CASSLAGSGSGANVLTF. In nucleotides, the CDR3 is TGTGCCAGCAGCTTAGCAGGGTCGGGCTCTGGGGCCAACGTCCTGACTTTC.

This chain uses TRBV10-3 with TRBJ2-7; 9 positions match TRBD2. The CDR3 runs 17 residues. Germline values: CDR1 ENHRY, CDR2 SYGVKD. V shed 2 bases, J shed 1 base, and the junction held 9 bases outside the gene matches. For the CDR3, the DNA is TGTGCCATCAGTGAGCCGGGCCGGACTAGCGAATCCTACGAGCAGTACTTC. Its protein product is CAISEPGRTSESYEQYF.